These 21 T cell receptor beta chains came from one sample sequenced in a study of cytomegalovirus exposure and HLA in healthy donors. The PCR was carried out with 60 Vbeta primers and 13 Jbeta primers. Profiled with immunoSEQ multiplex PCR; TCRdb holds only in-frame clones, not every one. This table holds about 67,000 clones, 75% to 90% found once. Material for sequencing was PBMCs. These receptors came from a woman in her twenties or thirties in good health and CMV-seropositive.

The J gene is TRBJ1-2, the V gene TRBV5-1; D is perhaps TRBD1 (5 bases). Per germline, CDR1 SGHRS and CDR2 YFSETQ. V was pared by 1 base and J by 5 bases, with 15 bases between. The CDR3 contains 15 residues. The CDR3 spells CASSLTQGTTYGYTF. The CDR3 nucleotides are TGCGCCAGCAGCTTGACTCAGGGAACAACTTATGGCTACACCTTC.

The J gene is TRBJ2-5, the V gene TRBV5-6; 8 nucleotides agree with TRBD1. The CDR3 sequence is 17 residues long. Germline assignment: CDR1 SGHDT and CDR2 YYEEEE. V lost 1 base to trimming and J lost 3 bases; unmatched junction nucleotides: 11. The CDR3 loop is CASSLLQGARQKETQYF. The DNA for the CDR3 is TGTGCCAGCAGCTTGTTGCAGGGGGCCAGGCAAAAAGAGACCCAGTACTTC.

CDR3 DNA sequence: TGCGCCAGCAGCTCGCCTAGCGGGCCCCCCACAGATACGCAGTATTTT. Translated, it gives CASSSPSGPPTDTQYF. The chain couples TRBV5-1 to TRBJ2-3, with 8 bases lining up with TRBD2. Unmatched junction bases numbered 8, after V lost 3 bases and J lost 2 bases. The CDR3 is 16 amino acids. Germline V gene lookup returns CDR1 SGHRS and CDR2 YFSETQ.

The chain combines TRBV4-1 with TRBJ2-7; 8 nucleotides agree with TRBD1. The CDR3 loop spans 15 amino acids. J lost 0 bases, V lost 4 bases, and 5 bases had no gene match. Germline CDR1 reads MGHRA; CDR2 reads YSYEKL. Here the CDR3 DNA reads TGCGCCAGCAGCCCCCGACAGGGGAGCTCCTACGAGCAGTACTTC. This sequence encodes CASSPRQGSSYEQYF.

This sequence joins TRBV7-9 and TRBJ2-7; D might be TRBD1 (6 bases). Deletions cut 5 bases from V and 0 bases from J, with 14 bases between. The CDR3 covers 15 residues. CDR1 is SEHNR and CDR2 is FQNEAQ in the germline V gene (reference sequence). The DNA of the CDR3 is TGTGCCAGCAGCGGAGTTGGACAGTCCTCCTACGAGCAGTACTTC. It specifies CASSGVGQSSYEQYF.

This clone was counted a single time. The chain carries TRBV7-9 and TRBJ1-1; D is ambiguous. Germline CDR1 SEHNR, CDR2 FQNEAQ (reference sequence). V gave up 0 bases and J gave up 0 bases, with 11 bases separating them. This CDR3 contains 16 residues. The CDR3 DNA reads TGTGCCAGCAGCTTAGCGGGCGCCGGATTGAACACTGAAGCTTTCTTT. This gives the protein CASSLAGAGLNTEAFF.

The chain recombines TRBV27 with TRBJ2-1, with TRBD2 as a possible D gene (6 bases). Germline V lookup: CDR1 MNHEY, CDR2 SMNVEV (reference sequence). V shed 6 bases and J shed 4 bases, with 19 bases lying between them. CDR3 length: 16 residues. CDR3 sequence: CASRAGGNLLYNEQFF. The CDR3 DNA reads TGTGCCAGCAGGGCAGGCGGGAATTTGCTATACAATGAGCAGTTCTTC.

The V call is TRBV11-2, the J call TRBJ2-5; possibly TRBD2 for D (6 bases). Germline CDR1 SGHAT, CDR2 FQNNGV. CDR3 length: 14 amino acids. The ends were cut back, 1 base at V and 5 bases at J, with 11 bases in the middle. The CDR3 DNA reads as TGTGCCAGCAGCTTAGCGGGAGAGAGGGAGACCCAGTACTTC. The encoded protein is CASSLAGERETQYF.

The chain couples TRBV19 to TRBJ2-1, with TRBD2 identical over 8 bases. J gave up 5 bases and V 11 bases, and 11 bases lay outside the gene matches. The CDR3 totals 14 residues. In germline, CDR1 is LNHDA, CDR2 SQIVND (reference sequence). CDR3 amino acids: CAPVTGGPNNEQFF. CDR3 nucleotides: TGTGCCCCAGTTACGGGAGGGCCCAACAATGAGCAGTTCTTC.

This chain uses TRBV2 with TRBJ2-3; 8 positions agree with TRBD2. This CDR3 spans 15 amino acids. In germline, CDR1 is SNHLY, CDR2 FYNNEI. Trimming removed 4 bases from V and 3 bases from J; junction bases left unmatched: 6. The CDR3 spells CASSGSGSGTDTQYF. DNA of the CDR3: TGTGCCAGCAGTGGGAGCGGGAGCGGTACAGATACGCAGTATTTT.

This chain links TRBV15 with TRBJ2-4; 8 bases fit TRBD2. CDR1 LNHNV and CDR2 YYDKDF come from the germline V gene (reference sequence). V lost 0 bases to trimming and J lost 5 bases; unmatched junction nucleotides: 9. There are 17 residues in the CDR3. As DNA, the CDR3 is TGTGCCACCAGCAGAGATTGGGTAGCGGGGACCCAAAACATTCAGTACTTC. This codes for CATSRDWVAGTQNIQYF.

The chain combines TRBV2 with TRBJ1-6; 8 bases align to TRBD1. Per the germline V gene, CDR1 is SNHLY and CDR2 is FYNNEI. With V trimmed by 10 bases and J by 10 bases, 9 bases remained unmatched. The CDR3 runs to 13 residues. CDR3 sequence reads: CAIPGQGRSPLHF. In nucleotides, the CDR3 is TGTGCCATCCCAGGACAGGGCCGCTCACCCCTCCACTTT.

This rearrangement joins TRBV6-4 to TRBJ2-5; D call uncertain. V lost 2 bases and J 2 bases, leaving 12 bases between the germline ends. This CDR3 is 15 amino acids long. The germline gives CDR1 MRHNA, CDR2 SNTAGT. The CDR3 loop reads CASSDLRQTQETQYF. The DNA for the CDR3 is TGTGCCAGCAGTGACCTCAGGCAGACACAAGAGACCCAGTACTTC.

The V call is TRBV5-4, the J call TRBJ2-5; 10 nucleotides align to TRBD2. Germline V gene data show CDR1 as SGHNT and CDR2 as YYREEE (reference sequence). V lost 1 base to trimming and J lost 5 bases; unmatched junction nucleotides: 11. This CDR3 contains 17 residues. CDR3 sequence (DNA): TGTGCCAGCAGCTTGTTGAAGCTAGCGGGAGAGAGGGAGACCCAGTACTTC. It translates to CASSLLKLAGERETQYF.

The CDR3 DNA reads as TGTGCCAGCAGGCGGGAGCGTACCGGAGATACGCAGTATTTT. It yields the protein CASRRERTGDTQYF. The chain couples TRBV2 to TRBJ2-3; TRBD2 agrees at 7 bases. Trimming removed 6 bases from V and 5 bases from J; junction bases left unmatched: 8. The CDR3 has 14 residues. The germline CDR1 and CDR2 sequences are SNHLY and FYNNEI.

The V and J genes are TRBV7-8 and TRBJ1-4; weak D call: TRBD1 (5 bases). Per the germline V gene, CDR1 is SGHVS and CDR2 is FQNEAQ. With 5 bases removed from V and 7 bases from J, the gap between germline ends came to 20 bases. This CDR3 comprises 16 residues. CDR3 loop: CASSRQSRRVGEKLFF. The CDR3 nucleotides are TGTGCCAGCAGCCGACAGAGTAGGAGGGTTGGTGAAAAACTGTTTTTT.

The CDR3 loop reads CASSLSEYTGQYF. The DNA for the CDR3 is TGTGCCAGCAGTTTATCGGAATATACCGGGCAGTACTTC. This chain uses TRBV27 with TRBJ2-5; the D is unclear. V lost 0 bases and J 11 bases, leaving 13 bases between the germline ends. The CDR3 loop spans 13 amino acids. The germline gives CDR1 MNHEY, CDR2 SMNVEV (reference sequence).

V and J are TRBV7-2 and TRBJ2-1, with 8 bases fitting TRBD2. Trimming cost V 7 bases and J 9 bases; bases outside gene matches: 14. The CDR3 is 15 amino acids. Germline V gene data show CDR1 as SGHTA and CDR2 as FQGNSA. CDR3 sequence: CASTPREGHVPEQFF. CDR3 DNA: TGTGCCAGCACCCCACGGGAGGGCCACGTGCCTGAGCAGTTCTTC.

The rearrangement uses TRBV6-1 and TRBJ1-5; TRBD1 matches at 7 bases. The CDR3 totals 16 residues. V was clipped by 3 bases and J by 7 bases; unmatched bases: 12. Germline CDR1 reads MNHNS; CDR2 reads SASEGT. CDR3 nucleotides: TGTGCCAGCAGTGACCATTTGGGGACAGAGACCCAGCCCCAGCATTTT. It specifies CASSDHLGTETQPQHF.

V is TRBV5-6 and J is TRBJ2-7; 10 nucleotides match TRBD2. This CDR3 contains 15 residues. Per germline, CDR1 SGHDT and CDR2 YYEEEE. J was trimmed by 5 bases and V by 6 bases; bases with no gene match: 11. DNA for the CDR3: TGTGCCAGCAATCCGGGACTAGCGAAAGAGGACGAGCAGTACTTC. Protein sequence: CASNPGLAKEDEQYF.

The chain has TRBV2 and TRBJ1-2; 9 positions match TRBD1. Trimming removed 7 bases from V and 8 bases from J; junction bases left unmatched: 8. Germline V gene data show CDR1 as SNHLY and CDR2 as FYNNEI. This CDR3 has 13 residues. CDR3 bases: TGTGCCAGCAACCCGGGACAGGGTGTGGGCTACACCTTC. It yields the protein CASNPGQGVGYTF.